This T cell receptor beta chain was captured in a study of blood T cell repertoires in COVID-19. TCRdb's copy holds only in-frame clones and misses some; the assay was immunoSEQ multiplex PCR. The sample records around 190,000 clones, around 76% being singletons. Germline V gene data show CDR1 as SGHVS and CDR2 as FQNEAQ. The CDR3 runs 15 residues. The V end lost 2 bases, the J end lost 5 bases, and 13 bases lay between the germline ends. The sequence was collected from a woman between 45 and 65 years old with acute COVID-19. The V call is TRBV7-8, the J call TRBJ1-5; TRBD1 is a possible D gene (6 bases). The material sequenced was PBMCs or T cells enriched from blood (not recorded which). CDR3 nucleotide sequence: TGTGCCAGCAGCTTACATACGGCAGGGGATCAGCCCCAGCATTTT. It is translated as CASSLHTAGDQPQHF.